The 22 T cell receptor beta chains listed next were all sequenced from one sample in a study of identical twins. TCRdb analysed the 5' RACE reads with MiXCR anew, one entry per CDR3 protein. The sample shows roughly 1,500,000 distinct CDR3 sequences, about 32% of them seen only once. Input material: cord blood. These receptors originate from a newborn girl in good health.

This clonotype was seen a handful of times. This chain links TRBV6-1 with TRBJ2-5; D possibly uses TRBD1 or TRBD2 (5 bases each). This CDR3 is 13 amino acids long. Germline V CDR1 and CDR2: MNHNS, SASEGT. Trimming took off 1 base at V and 13 bases at J, with 16 bases between the two ends. DNA of the CDR3: TGTGCCAGCAGTGAAGACGGTTACGGGGCGCGGTACTTC. Protein product: CASSEDGYGARYF.

This clonotype was seen more than once but under ten times. The chain couples TRBV7-2 to TRBJ2-2; D gene ambiguous. CDR1 and CDR2 from the germline V gene are SGHTA and FQGNSA. This CDR3 contains 14 residues. With 6 bases removed from V and 4 bases from J, the gap between germline ends came to 12 bases. DNA for the CDR3: TGTGCCAGCAGTCACGGACGGTTCACCGGGGAGCTGTTTTTT. Encoded protein: CASSHGRFTGELFF. Together with reference TRBV7-2 and TRBJ2-2, the CDR3 gives the full variable domain: GAGVSQSPSNKVTEKGKDVELRCDPISGHTALYWYRQSLGQGLEFLIYFQGNSAPDKSGLPSDRFSAERTGGSVSTLTIQRTQQEDSAVYLCASSHGRFTGELFFGEGSRLTVL.

The chain has TRBV9 and TRBJ2-4, with a weak D call TRBD1 (5 bases). The end of the DNA fits TRBJ2-5 better, so the J call may be wrong. Germline V gene lookup returns CDR1 SGDLS and CDR2 YYNGEE. The CDR3 runs to 15 residues. The DNA of the CDR3 is TGTGCCAGCAGCGTATCCCCCAGGGTCGGGGAGACCCAGTACTTC. This gives the protein CASSVSPRVGETQYF.

On this clonotype: A much bigger clone sits one base away, suggesting this may be a read error. CDR3 amino acids: CASSLASGKNEQLF. The DNA for the CDR3 is TGTGCCAGCAGTCTGGCTAGCGGTAAAAATGAGCAGTTATTC. The chain links TRBV12-3 or TRBV12-4 to TRBJ2-1, with TRBD2 matching 7 bases. This CDR3 has 14 residues.

The V and J genes are TRBV27 and TRBJ1-1; 12 bases align to TRBD1. This CDR3 is built from 18 residues. Unmatched junction bases numbered 15, after V lost 4 bases and J lost 6 bases. Germline values: CDR1 MNHEY, CDR2 SMNVEV (reference sequence). For the CDR3, the DNA is TGTGCCAGCAGTTCATGGGGACAGGGGGCCTCTTTTGAACCTGAAGCTTTCTTT. It encodes CASSSWGQGASFEPEAFF.

For the CDR3, the DNA is TGCGCCAGCAGCAACAGGGTACGTGGCTACACCTTC. Translated, it gives CASSNRVRGYTF. V gene TRBV4-1 combines with J gene TRBJ1-2, with D possibly being TRBD1 (6 bases). V dropped 5 bases and J dropped 7 bases, with 11 bases sitting between them. Per germline, CDR1 MGHRA and CDR2 YSYEKL. The CDR3 runs 12 residues.

The chain joins TRBV5-1 to TRBJ2-5; TRBD1 agrees at 10 bases. The CDR3 has 16 residues. The V segment lost 4 bases and the J segment 11 bases; nucleotides outside the gene matches: 17. Germline CDR1 reads SGHRS; CDR2 reads YFSETQ. The CDR3 is CASSREDRGIFDEQYF. The DNA of the CDR3 is TGCGCCAGCAGCCGGGAGGACAGGGGGATTTTCGATGAGCAGTACTTC.

J is TRBJ1-4 and V is TRBV28; a weak D match, TRBD1 (5 bases). The CDR3 runs 14 residues. V dropped 7 bases and J dropped 0 bases, with 9 bases sitting between them. Germline CDR1 MDHEN, CDR2 SYDVKM. The CDR3 coding sequence is TGTGCCAGCAACATAGGGGCAACTAATGAAAAACTGTTTTTT. It specifies CASNIGATNEKLFF.

The rearrangement links TRBV9 to TRBJ2-4, with 13 bases aligning to TRBD2. The J call may be faulty, since TRBJ2-7 better matches the DNA end. CDR1 and CDR2 from the germline V gene are SGDLS and YYNGEE. This CDR3 spans 16 amino acids. The CDR3, as DNA: TGTGCCAGCAGCAGAACTAGCGGGAGGGGCTCCTACGAGCAGTACTTC. Protein sequence: CASSRTSGRGSYEQYF.

The chain links TRBV20-1 to TRBJ2-3; 8 nucleotides match TRBD2. The J segment lost 4 bases and the V segment lost 6 bases, leaving 12 bases of the junction unmatched. CDR3 length: 15 amino acids. Germline CDR1 is DFQATT and CDR2 is SNEGSKA (reference sequence). CDR3 region: CSAPVGGRISDTQYF. The CDR3 DNA follows: TGCAGTGCCCCAGTGGGCGGGAGGATCTCAGATACGCAGTATTTT.

The chain has TRBV20-1 and TRBJ2-1, with 12 bases lining up with TRBD2. V was pared by 0 bases and J by 4 bases, with 7 bases of the junction left unmatched. The CDR3 totals 17 residues. The germline gives CDR1 DFQATT, CDR2 SNEGSKA (reference sequence). CDR3 protein: CSARDPTSGGLYNEQFF. The CDR3 nucleotides read TGCAGTGCTAGAGATCCCACTAGCGGGGGGCTATACAATGAGCAGTTCTTC.

This clonotype showed up just a few times. This sequence joins TRBV5-1 and TRBJ2-1; 7 nucleotides agree with TRBD2. The CDR3 is made up of 15 amino acids. Germline trimming cut 5 bases from V and 5 bases from J; bases unmatched to any gene: 10. Germline V gives CDR1 SGHRS, CDR2 YFSETQ. The CDR3 loop reads CASSGGPSGHNEQFF. CDR3 sequence (DNA): TGCGCCAGCAGTGGTGGGCCTAGCGGCCACAATGAGCAGTTCTTC. The full variable domain, with the rest looked up from reference TRBV5-1 and TRBJ2-1, is KAGVTQTPRYLIKTRGQQVTLSCSPISGHRSVSWYQQTPGQGLQFLFEYFSETQRNKGNFPGRFSGRQFSNSRSEMNVSTLELGDSALYLCASSGGPSGHNEQFFGPGTRLTVL.

This clonotype was observed a few times. The V call is TRBV28, the J call TRBJ2-7; 11 bases agree with TRBD2. The closer fit of TRBJ2-5 to the DNA end suggests the J call may be wrong. The germline CDR1 and CDR2 sequences are MDHEN and SYDVKM. This CDR3 is 15 amino acids long. In nucleotides, the CDR3 is TGTGCCAGCAGTTTATGGACTAGCGGGGAAGAGACCCAGTACTTC. Its translation is CASSLWTSGEETQYF.

J is TRBJ2-7 and V is TRBV4-1; D remains ambiguous. V lost 1 base and J 0 bases, leaving 10 bases between the germline ends. Looked up from germline, CDR1 is MGHRA and CDR2 is YSYEKL. CDR3 length: 15 amino acids. The chain's CDR3 is CASSQGNTRSYEQYF. DNA of the CDR3: TGCGCCAGCAGCCAAGGAAATACACGCTCCTACGAGCAGTACTTC.

This clonotype was seen more than once but under ten times. V is TRBV2 and J is TRBJ1-2, with TRBD1 as a possible D gene (5 bases). Germline-derived CDR1 and CDR2 are SNHLY and FYNNEI. Trimming removed 8 bases from V and 3 bases from J, with 10 bases in between. The CDR3 sequence is 12 residues long. The CDR3 is CASGGVHYGYTF. CDR3 sequence (DNA): TGTGCCAGCGGGGGGGTACACTATGGCTACACCTTC.

This clonotype came up many times. V usage is TRBV2 and J usage is TRBJ1-2; a weak D match, TRBD1 (5 bases). Germline lookup yields CDR1 SNHLY and CDR2 FYNNEI. The CDR3 runs 12 residues. Deletions cut 6 bases from V and 3 bases from J, with 8 bases between. CDR3 DNA sequence: TGTGCCAGCAGGGGGACGGACTATGGCTACACCTTC. This encodes CASRGTDYGYTF.

The genes are TRBV5-1 and TRBJ1-4; 8 bases agree with TRBD1. Germline-derived CDR1 and CDR2 are SGHRS and YFSETQ. CDR3 size: 14 residues. J was trimmed by 6 bases and V by 5 bases; bases with no gene match: 6. CDR3 DNA: TGCGCCAGCAGGTCTCAGGGGGCGGATGAAAAACTGTTTTTT. The encoded protein is CASRSQGADEKLFF.

About this clonotype itself: A single base separates this from a much larger clone, so it may be a read error. V is TRBV12-3 or TRBV12-4 and J is TRBJ2-5; D is uncertain. This CDR3 is 14 amino acids long. Trimming removed 10 bases from V and 11 bases from J, with 26 bases in between. The CDR3 reads CAIRDFSSYNEQYF. The CDR3 DNA sequence: TGTGCCATCCGCGACTTCAGCTCCTACAATGAGCAGTACTTC.

This clonotype occurred a few times. V and J are TRBV3-1 and TRBJ2-2; TRBD2 is a possible D gene (7 bases). This CDR3 spans 15 amino acids. The germline V and J ends were trimmed by 0 bases and 10 bases, with 15 bases remaining between them. From germline, CDR1 is LGHDT and CDR2 YNNKEL (reference sequence). CDR3 DNA sequence: TGTGCCAGCAGCCAAGATAGGCGGGGGCCAAAGGAGCTGTTTTTT. Its translation is CASSQDRRGPKELFF.

V and J are TRBV6-6 and TRBJ2-7; no clear D. In germline, CDR1 is MNHNY, CDR2 SVGAGI (reference sequence). V was cut by 5 bases and J by 4 bases, with 9 bases left in between. The CDR3 sequence is 12 residues long. The CDR3 nucleotides read TGTGCCAGCAGTGCTACAGTTTACGAGCAGTACTTC. Translated: CASSATVYEQYF.

In its sample, this clonotype was seen a few times. The CDR3 DNA follows: TGTGCCAGCAGTTTCCCCTGGACAGGGGGCGAAAAACTGTTTTTT. Protein product: CASSFPWTGGEKLFF. This rearrangement joins TRBV7-9 to TRBJ1-4; 11 positions match TRBD1. Germline loops: CDR1 SEHNR, CDR2 FQNEAQ (reference sequence). The J segment lost 8 bases and the V segment lost 6 bases, leaving 8 bases of the junction unmatched. This CDR3 is built from 15 residues.

This clonotype was counted between two and nine times. V is TRBV20-1 and J is TRBJ2-4; 8 bases line up with TRBD2. CDR3 length: 15 residues. With V trimmed by 6 bases and J by 0 bases, 7 bases remained unmatched. From germline, CDR1 is DFQATT and CDR2 SNEGSKA (reference sequence). The CDR3 DNA is TGCAGTGCACCCACTAGCGGAGTAGCCAAAAACATTCAGTACTTC. Translating gives CSAPTSGVAKNIQYF.